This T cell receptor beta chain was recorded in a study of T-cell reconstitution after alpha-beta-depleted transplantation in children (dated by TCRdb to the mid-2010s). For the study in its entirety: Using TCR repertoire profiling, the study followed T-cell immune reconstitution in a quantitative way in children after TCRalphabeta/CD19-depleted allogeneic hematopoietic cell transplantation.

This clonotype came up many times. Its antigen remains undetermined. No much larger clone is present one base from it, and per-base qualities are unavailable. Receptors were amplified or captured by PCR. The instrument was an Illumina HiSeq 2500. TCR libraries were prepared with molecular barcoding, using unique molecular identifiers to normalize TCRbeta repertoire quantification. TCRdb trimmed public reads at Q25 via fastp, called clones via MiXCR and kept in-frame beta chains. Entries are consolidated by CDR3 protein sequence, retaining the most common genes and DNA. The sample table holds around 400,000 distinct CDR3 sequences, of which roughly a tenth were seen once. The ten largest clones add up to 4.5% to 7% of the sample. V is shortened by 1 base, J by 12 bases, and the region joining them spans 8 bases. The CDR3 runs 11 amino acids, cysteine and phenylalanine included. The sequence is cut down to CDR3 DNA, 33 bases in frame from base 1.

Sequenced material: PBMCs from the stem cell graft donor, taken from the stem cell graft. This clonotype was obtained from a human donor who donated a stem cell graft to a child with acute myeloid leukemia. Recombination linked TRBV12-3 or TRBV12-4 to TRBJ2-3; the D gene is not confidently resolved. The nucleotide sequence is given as TGTGCCAGCAGTTTAGGCAGTTCCCAGTATTTT. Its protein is CASSLGSSQYF.